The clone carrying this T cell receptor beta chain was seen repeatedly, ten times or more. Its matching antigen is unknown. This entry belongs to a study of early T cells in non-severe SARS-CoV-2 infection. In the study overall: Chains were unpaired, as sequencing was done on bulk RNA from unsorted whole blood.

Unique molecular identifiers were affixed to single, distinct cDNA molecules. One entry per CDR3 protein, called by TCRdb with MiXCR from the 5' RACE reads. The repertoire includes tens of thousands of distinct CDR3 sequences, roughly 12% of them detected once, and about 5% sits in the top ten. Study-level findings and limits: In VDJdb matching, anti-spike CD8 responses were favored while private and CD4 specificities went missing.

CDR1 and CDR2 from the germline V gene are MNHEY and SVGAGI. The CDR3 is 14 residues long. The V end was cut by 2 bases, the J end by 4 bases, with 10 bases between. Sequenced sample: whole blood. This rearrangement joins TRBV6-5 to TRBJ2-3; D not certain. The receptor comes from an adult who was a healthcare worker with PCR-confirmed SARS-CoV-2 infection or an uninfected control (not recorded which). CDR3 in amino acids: CASSYARRSDTQYF. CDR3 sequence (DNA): TGTGCCAGCAGTTACGCGAGAAGGTCAGATACGCAGTATTTT.